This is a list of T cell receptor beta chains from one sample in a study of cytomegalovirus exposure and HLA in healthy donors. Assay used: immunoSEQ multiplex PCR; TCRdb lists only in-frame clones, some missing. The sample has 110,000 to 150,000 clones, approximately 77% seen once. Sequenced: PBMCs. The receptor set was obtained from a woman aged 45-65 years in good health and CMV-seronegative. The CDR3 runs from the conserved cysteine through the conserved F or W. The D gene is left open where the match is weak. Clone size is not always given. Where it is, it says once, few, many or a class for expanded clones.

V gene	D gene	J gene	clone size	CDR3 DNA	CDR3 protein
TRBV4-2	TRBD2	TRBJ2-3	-	TGTGCCAGCAGCCCCGGGACTAGCGGGGCCAACACAGATACGCAGTATTTT	CASSPGTSGANTDTQYF
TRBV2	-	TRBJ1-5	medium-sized	TGTGCCAGCAGTGCCGGGGTGGGTCAGCCCCAGCATTTT	CASSAGVGQPQHF
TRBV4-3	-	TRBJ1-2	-	TGCGCCAGCAGCCAAGATCCGGGGATCGACTATGGCTACACCTTC	CASSQDPGIDYGYTF
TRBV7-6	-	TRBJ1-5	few	TGTGCCAGCAGCCAAGACAGGACCTTTGGTCAGCCCCAGCATTTT	CASSQDRTFGQPQHF
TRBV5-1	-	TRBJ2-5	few	TGCGCCAGCAGCTTGGTTTTACAGCAAGAGACCCAGTACTTC	CASSLVLQQETQYF
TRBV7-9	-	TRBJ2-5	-	TGTGCCAGCAGACTTCAGGGTGGCCAGTACTTC	CASRLQGGQYF
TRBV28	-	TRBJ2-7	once	TGTGCCAGCAGGCGGACACTACTCTACGAGCAGTACTTC	CASRRTLLYEQYF
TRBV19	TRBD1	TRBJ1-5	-	TGTGCCAGTATGCGGACAGGTCGGGGCAATCAGCCCCAGCATTTT	CASMRTGRGNQPQHF
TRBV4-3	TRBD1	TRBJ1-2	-	TGCGCCAGCAGCCAATCCTTATGGGGGACAGGGTATGGCTACACCTTC	CASSQSLWGTGYGYTF
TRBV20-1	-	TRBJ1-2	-	TGCAGTGCTGAAGCGTCCTATGGCTACACCTTC	CSAEASYGYTF
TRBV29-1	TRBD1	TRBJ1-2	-	TGCAGCGTCGCAGGGGGCCTCGGCTACACCTTC	CSVAGGLGYTF
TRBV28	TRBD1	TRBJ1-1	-	TGTGCCAGCAGTTTGTCCCGCGACAGGGCTTCTTCTTTCGGGGCTTTCTTT	CASSLSRDRASSFGAFF
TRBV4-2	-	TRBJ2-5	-	TGTGCCAGCAGCCCCGAGCATACCGAGGTTGAGACCCAGTACTTC	CASSPEHTEVETQYF
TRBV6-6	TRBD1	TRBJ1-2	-	TGTGCCAGCAGTTACGCACCGTCGACAGGGGGCAATGGCTACACCTTC	CASSYAPSTGGNGYTF
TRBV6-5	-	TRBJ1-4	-	TGTGCCAGCACCTACCCGGGAGGGGATGAAAAACTGTTTTTT	CASTYPGGDEKLFF
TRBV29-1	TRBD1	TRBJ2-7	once	TGCAGCGGCGGACAGGGGCTCACCTACGAGCAGTACTTC	CSGGQGLTYEQYF
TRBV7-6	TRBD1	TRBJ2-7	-	TGTGCCAGCAGCGTGGGACAGGGATACTACGAGCAGTACTTC	CASSVGQGYYEQYF
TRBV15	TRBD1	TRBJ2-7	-	TGTGCCACCAGCAGAGATCGTCGGGGGACAGGACCTGGCGAGCAGTACTTC	CATSRDRRGTGPGEQYF
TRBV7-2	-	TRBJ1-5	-	TGTGCCAGCAGCCGTCGGGCAGTTCTACAGGAGGGTCAGCCCCAGCATTTT	CASSRRAVLQEGQPQHF
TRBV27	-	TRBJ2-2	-	TGTGCCAGCAGTTTAAACCCGGCAGGGAACACCGGGGAGCTGTTTTTT	CASSLNPAGNTGELFF
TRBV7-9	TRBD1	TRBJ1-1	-	TGTGCCAGCAGCCCAGGGGGCGTGAGGGCTTTCTTT	CASSPGGVRAFF
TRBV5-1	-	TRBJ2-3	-	TGCGCCAGCGGGCCCTCGGACAGCCGCACAGATACGCAGTATTTT	CASGPSDSRTDTQYF
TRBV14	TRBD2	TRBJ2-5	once	TGTGCCAGCAGCCAGGGGCCAGCGGGAAACTACAGGGAGACCCAGTACTTC	CASSQGPAGNYRETQYF
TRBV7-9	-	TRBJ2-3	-	TGTGCCAGCAGCTTGACGAGGATCACAGATACGCAGTATTTT	CASSLTRITDTQYF
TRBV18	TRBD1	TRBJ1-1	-	TGTGCCAGCTCACCAAAACCCCGGGACAGGGAAACTGAAGCTTTCTTT	CASSPKPRDRETEAFF
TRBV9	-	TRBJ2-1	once	TGTGCCAGCAGCGTAGCCGGGATCAATGAGCAGTTCTTC	CASSVAGINEQFF
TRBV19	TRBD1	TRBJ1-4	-	TGTGCCAGTAGAAGGACAGGGGGCGCCACTAATGAAAAACTGTTTTTT	CASRRTGGATNEKLFF
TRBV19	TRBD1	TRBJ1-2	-	TGTGCCAGTAGTGTCGGACAGGGGAACTATGGCTACACCTTC	CASSVGQGNYGYTF